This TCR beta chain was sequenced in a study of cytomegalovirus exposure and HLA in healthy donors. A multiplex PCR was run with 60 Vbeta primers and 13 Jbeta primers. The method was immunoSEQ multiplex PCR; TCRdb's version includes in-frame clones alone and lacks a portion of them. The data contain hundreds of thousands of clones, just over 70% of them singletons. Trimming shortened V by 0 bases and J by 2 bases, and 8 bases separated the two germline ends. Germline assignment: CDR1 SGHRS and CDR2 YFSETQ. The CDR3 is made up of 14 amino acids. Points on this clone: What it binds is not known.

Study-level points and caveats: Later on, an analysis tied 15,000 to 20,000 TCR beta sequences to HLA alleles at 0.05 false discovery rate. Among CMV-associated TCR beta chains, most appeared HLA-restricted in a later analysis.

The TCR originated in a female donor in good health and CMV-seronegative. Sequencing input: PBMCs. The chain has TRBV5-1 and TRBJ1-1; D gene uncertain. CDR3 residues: CASSLERANTEAFF. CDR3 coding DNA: TGCGCCAGCAGCTTGGAGAGGGCAAACACTGAAGCTTTCTTT.